This TCR beta chain derives from a study of Ad26.COV2.S vaccination and SARS-CoV-2 variants. Libraries were prepared by immunoSEQ multiplex PCR; TCRdb keeps only in-frame clonotypes and omits some of them. The sample yields 400,000 to 450,000 clones, roughly 90% seen once. Treatment here: roughly 18 received Ad26.COV2.S at low or high dose, single or two shots; about 5 received placebo; per-sample allocation not given. Day 63 after the first vaccine or placebo injection was the time point for sampling. This TCR derives from a person between 18 and 60 years old who received the Ad26.COV2.S COVID-19 vaccine or a placebo. Material: peripheral blood, obtained in a trial of Ad26.COV2.S vaccine versus placebo.

For the CDR3, the DNA is TGTGCCAGCTCACTTACCGGGACAGGGCCCTATGGCTACACCTTC. Translation: CASSLTGTGPYGYTF. This chain uses TRBV18 with TRBJ1-2; TRBD1 agrees at 9 bases. V lost 4 bases to trimming and J lost 4 bases; unmatched junction nucleotides: 7. This CDR3 has 15 amino acids. Per germline, CDR1 KGHSH and CDR2 LQKENI. The whole variable domain, remainder taken from reference TRBV18 and TRBJ1-2, is NAGVMQNPRHLVRRRGQEARLRCSPMKGHSHVYWYRQLPEEGLKFMVYLQKENIIDESGMPKERFSAEFPKEGPSILRIQQVVRGDSAAYFCASSLTGTGPYGYTFGSGTRLTVV.